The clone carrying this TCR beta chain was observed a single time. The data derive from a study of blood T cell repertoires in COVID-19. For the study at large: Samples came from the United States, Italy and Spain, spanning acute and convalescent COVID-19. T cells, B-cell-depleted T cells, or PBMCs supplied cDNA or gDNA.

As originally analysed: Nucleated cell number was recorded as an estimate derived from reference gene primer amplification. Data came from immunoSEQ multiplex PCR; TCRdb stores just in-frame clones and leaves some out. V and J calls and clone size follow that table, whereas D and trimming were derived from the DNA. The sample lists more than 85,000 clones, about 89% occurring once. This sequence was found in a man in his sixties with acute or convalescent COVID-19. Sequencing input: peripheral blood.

CDR3 in DNA: TGTGCCAGCAGTTTCACAGGGGGCTACAATGAGCAGTTCTTC. It encodes CASSFTGGYNEQFF. The gene calls are TRBV27 and TRBJ2-1, with 8 bases fitting TRBD1. V was clipped by 3 bases and J by 3 bases; unmatched bases: 1. Germline V CDR1 and CDR2: MNHEY, SMNVEV (reference sequence). The CDR3 has 14 amino acids.